The 5 T cell receptor beta chains presented below share a single source sample, sequenced in a study of T cell responses to AZD1222 COVID-19 vaccine. TCRdb's table, derived via immunoSEQ multiplex PCR, lists solely in-frame clones and lacks some. The repertoire holds 150,000 to 200,000 clones, with more than 80% as singletons. Sequencing used peripheral blood, obtained on day 0 of AZD1222 vaccination. The source is an adult in good health.

This chain joins TRBV15 and TRBJ2-7; 10 positions agree with TRBD2. Losses at the gene ends were 3 bases for V and 4 bases for J; bases not matched to a gene: 6. In germline, CDR1 is LNHNV, CDR2 YYDKDF (reference sequence). This CDR3 is built from 15 residues. CDR3 in amino acids: CATSRAGTSAYEQYF. The CDR3 DNA reads TGTGCCACCAGCAGGGCGGGGACTAGCGCATACGAGCAGTACTTC.

V is TRBV10-3 and J is TRBJ2-3, with D possibly matching TRBD2 (5 bases). V was shortened by 2 bases and J by 0 bases, with 12 bases between the two germline ends. From germline, CDR1 is ENHRY and CDR2 SYGVKD. The CDR3 spans 16 residues. DNA for the CDR3: TGTGCCATCAGTGAGATAGCGAGGACTAGCACAGATACGCAGTATTTT. Translation: CAISEIARTSTDTQYF.

This clone was counted once. The chain carries TRBV30 and TRBJ1-4; 9 bases map to TRBD1. This CDR3 is 16 amino acids long. V lost 1 base and J lost 7; bases outside the gene matches: 10. The V gene's germline CDR1 is GTSNPN and CDR2 SVGIG (reference sequence). The chain's CDR3 is CAWSETTGTGTEKLFF. The CDR3, as DNA: TGTGCCTGGAGTGAAACCACCGGGACAGGGACTGAAAAACTGTTTTTT.

This chain links TRBV28 with TRBJ1-2; D ambiguous. V was shortened by 6 bases and J by 8 bases, with 16 bases between the two germline ends. Germline lookup yields CDR1 MDHEN and CDR2 SYDVKM. The CDR3 consists of 13 residues. DNA for the CDR3: TGTGCCAGCAGCCTAAATTACCTGGGGGGCTACACCTTC. Protein sequence: CASSLNYLGGYTF.

The J gene is TRBJ2-3, the V gene TRBV19, with D tentatively TRBD1 or TRBD2 (7 bases each). The germline gives CDR1 LNHDA, CDR2 SQIVND (reference sequence). The CDR3 extends over 17 amino acids. Trimming shortened V by 3 bases and J by 5 bases, and 21 bases separated the two germline ends. CDR3 in DNA: TGTGCCAGTAGTATCCGGACAGGAAACGGCGGGGGAGATACGCAGTATTTT. The encoded protein is CASSIRTGNGGGDTQYF.